Listed below are T cell receptor beta chains from one sample, sequenced in a study of T cells in Graves' hyperthyroidism and ophthalmopathy. TCRdb re-called the multiplex PCR reads through MiXCR, storing one row per CDR3 protein. Found here are 450,000 to 600,000 distinct CDR3 sequences, around 15% of them singletons; the top ten hold approximately 15%. Sequencing was performed on blood. The receptor source for this set is a woman in her thirties or forties with Graves' hyperthyroidism. Both conserved end residues are part of each CDR3. D genes are given only for firm matches. Clone sizes are given selectively: once, few, many, or a class where the clone is expanded.

j_gene,d_gene,abundance,v_gene,CDR3aa,CDR3nt
TRBJ2-7,TRBD2,many,TRBV20-1,CSARDLSGTTYEQYF,TGCAGTGCTAGAGATCTTAGCGGGACCACCTACGAGCAGTACTTC
TRBJ2-3,TRBD2,.,TRBV4-1,CASSQGDSGNTDTQYF,TGCGCCAGCAGCCAAGGTGATAGCGGGAACACAGATACGCAGTATTTT
TRBJ2-5,.,few,TRBV9,CASSVEGQETQYF,TGTGCCAGCAGCGTAGAGGGGCAAGAGACCCAGTACTTC
TRBJ1-1,.,once,TRBV6-1,CASRAGVTEAFF,TGTGCCAGCAGGGCAGGGGTAACTGAAGCTTTCTTT
TRBJ2-7,TRBD2,few,TRBV27,CASRPRLAGDPYEQYF,TGTGCCAGCAGACCACGACTAGCGGGAGACCCCTACGAGCAGTACTTC
TRBJ2-2,.,few,TRBV7-9,CAVAWGAGELFF,TGTGCCGTCGCGTGGGGGGCCGGGGAGCTGTTTTTT
TRBJ2-7,TRBD2,few,TRBV29-1,CSVEREGLDEQYF,TGCAGCGTTGAGCGGGAGGGCCTAGACGAGCAGTACTTC
TRBJ2-7,.,many,TRBV27,CASSLSPSRGTPYEQYF,TGTGCCAGCAGTTTAAGCCCCTCAAGGGGGACGCCCTACGAGCAGTACTTC
TRBJ2-5,TRBD2,many,TRBV7-7,CASSRISGLGGSGPETQYF,TGTGCTAGCAGCCGGATCTCCGGCCTGGGCGGGAGTGGGCCAGAGACCCAGTACTTC
TRBJ2-1,TRBD2,many,TRBV20-1,CSPREATSYNEQFF,TGCAGTCCACGGGAGGCCACCTCCTACAATGAGCAGTTCTTC
TRBJ1-2,.,many,TRBV30,CAWSVRTDYGYTF,TGTGCCTGGAGTGTACGGACAGACTATGGCTACACCTTC
TRBJ2-7,TRBD2,many,TRBV28,CASSLERGYSYEQYF,TGTGCCAGCAGTTTAGAGCGGGGTTACTCCTACGAGCAGTACTTC
TRBJ2-5,TRBD1,many,TRBV20-1,CSAFPGQGETQYF,TGCAGTGCTTTTCCGGGACAGGGAGAGACCCAGTACTTC
TRBJ1-3,.,many,TRBV28,CASSLVQNSGNTIYF,TGTGCCAGCAGTTTGGTTCAAAACTCTGGAAACACCATATATTTT
TRBJ1-5,.,many,TRBV28,CASSSSSQGGNQPQHF,TGTGCCAGCAGTTCCTCCTCACAGGGAGGCAATCAGCCCCAGCATTTT
TRBJ2-6,TRBD1,many,TRBV28,CASRGGSSGANVLTF,TGTGCCTCCCGAGGGGGCTCCTCTGGGGCCAACGTCCTGACTTTC
TRBJ1-5,.,.,TRBV27,CASRLRVGNNQPQHF,TGTGCCAGCAGGCTTAGGGTGGGGAACAATCAGCCCCAGCATTTT
TRBJ2-7,TRBD1,.,TRBV9,CASSELQGAGEQYF,TGTGCCAGCAGCGAACTACAGGGGGCGGGCGAGCAGTACTTC
TRBJ1-1,.,.,TRBV19,CASSIDYAAITEAFF,TGTGCCAGTAGTATAGATTACGCGGCGATTACTGAAGCTTTCTTT
TRBJ2-1,.,.,TRBV27,CASSKSGEQFF,TGTGCCAGCAGTAAGAGTGGTGAGCAGTTCTTC
TRBJ2-7,.,many,TRBV20-1,CSARGDGVGEQYF,TGCAGTGCCAGGGGGGACGGGGTTGGCGAGCAGTACTTC
TRBJ1-1,.,few,TRBV4-1,CASSRLEGGNTEAFF,TGCGCCAGCAGCCGACTCGAGGGTGGGAACACTGAAGCTTTCTTT